This T cell receptor (beta chain) originates from a study of blood T cell repertoires in COVID-19. Study-wide background: Spain, Italy and the United States supplied samples that represented acute and convalescent COVID-19.

This CDR3 is 15 amino acids long. V lost 5 bases to trimming and J lost 10 bases, with 18 bases between them. The germline CDR1 and CDR2 sequences are MDHEN and SYDVKM. As processed by the authors: From reference gene primer amplification, estimates of nucleated cell counts were derived. Assay: immunoSEQ multiplex PCR; the TCRdb copy retains only in-frame clones and omits some. V and J calls and clone size are those listed in that table; D and trimming were worked out from the DNA. The sample has about 150,000 clones, around 83% seen once. The J gene is TRBJ1-6, the V gene TRBV28, with D tentatively TRBD1 (5 bases). Sequencing input: peripheral blood. The receptor was derived from a woman in her fifties or sixties with acute or convalescent COVID-19. In nucleotides, the CDR3 is TGTGCCAGCAGTCCTGCAGGTACAGGTTGGTCACCCCTCCACTTT. Translation: CASSPAGTGWSPLHF.